The clone carrying this T cell receptor (beta chain) was recorded once. Ages ranged from about 18 to 89 years, with residence in some 25 US areas. Clinical history reported by participants formed the basis on which cohorts were assigned. In the 2 weeks before study entry, exposed participants met a COVID-19 case, which was PCR-confirmed or clinician-diagnosed. This CDR3 contains 15 residues. Trimming left V 0 bases short and J 12 bases short, with 18 bases between. Per the germline V gene, CDR1 is LGHDT and CDR2 is YNNKEL (reference sequence). The data belong to a study of blood T cell repertoires in COVID-19. Authors' analysis steps: Researchers report that nucleated cell counts were estimated from reference gene primer amplification. Assay: immunoSEQ multiplex PCR; the TCRdb copy retains only in-frame clones and omits some. That table gives V, J and clone size, and the DNA gave D and trimming. The sample lists some 180,000 clones; 80% were seen once.

The V and J genes are TRBV3-1 (or the pseudogene TRBV3-2) and TRBJ2-4, with TRBD1 as a possible D gene (6 bases). This TCR came from a man aged 55 to 70 who had been exposed to COVID-19. Sequencing was performed on PBMCs or T cells enriched from blood (not recorded which). CDR3 in DNA: TGTGCCAGCAGCCAAGATCTCTCAGGGGTCGGGACTCAGTACTTC. This sequence encodes CASSQDLSGVGTQYF.